This T cell receptor beta chain comes out of a study of cytomegalovirus exposure and HLA in healthy donors. CDR1 and CDR2 (germline): MNHEY, SMNVEV (reference sequence). This CDR3 contains 14 residues. Trimming cost V 5 bases and J 1 base; bases outside gene matches: 4. Regarding the study as a whole: In a later analysis, a genetic analysis reported fewer productive-TCR N-insertions in an Asian-associated ancestry cluster than the cohort average.

The PCR employed 60 Vbeta primers together with 13 Jbeta primers. Profiling relied on immunoSEQ multiplex PCR, and the TCRdb table lists in-frame clones only, not all of them. Counted here are around 130,000 clones, around 70% occurring once; the ten biggest clones make up around 6.6%. With respect to this clone: Its antigen is unidentified.

The specimen was PBMCs. The chain carries TRBV27 and TRBJ1-2; 7 bases map to TRBD1. This sequence was found in a man aged 35 to 55 in good health and CMV-seropositive. CDR3 bases: TGTGCCAGCAGTAGACAGGGAGGTAACTATGGCTACACCTTC. Its translation: CASSRQGGNYGYTF.